The source of this TCR beta chain is a study of T cell repertoires in cytomegalovirus infection. TCRdb re-called the reads with MiXCR, one entry per CDR3 protein. The sample holds about a million distinct CDR3 sequences, more than 25% seen once. This clonotype was seen only a few times. The target antigen is unknown. General observations from the study: What dominated the ex vivo response were HLA-C-restricted CMV-specific TCR beta clonotypes. Adding up the frequency of public TCR beta families identified people who carried CMV plus the relevant HLA.

The sequenced sample was cultured CD8+ T cells from PBMCs, obtained from culture after CMV antigen stimulation. The sequence was collected from a human donor in good health (CMV status not recorded). Some clones in this sample may be carry-over from other donors' samples.

CDR3: CASSLGPGTPLHF. CDR3 in DNA: TGTGCCAGCAGTTTGGGACCTGGCACACCCCTCCACTTT. This chain uses TRBV27 with TRBJ1-6; tentatively, D is TRBD1 (5 bases). The V end lost 3 bases, the J end lost 11 bases, and 11 bases lay between the germline ends. The CDR3 runs 13 residues. Looked up from germline, CDR1 is MNHEY and CDR2 is SMNVEV (reference sequence).